The 25 T cell receptor beta chains below come from one sample, sequenced in a study of T cell repertoires in cytomegalovirus infection. Their recognized antigens are unknown. TCRdb re-called the reads through MiXCR, storing one row per CDR3 protein. The data show roughly 570,000 distinct CDR3 sequences, with under 45% seen just once and 48% held by the top ten. The sequenced sample was cultured PBMCs, obtained from culture after CMV antigen stimulation. These receptors all come from a human donor in good health (CMV status not recorded). Some clones in this sample may be carry-over from other donors' samples.

This clonotype was found many times. The gene calls are TRBV11-2 and TRBJ2-7, with 9 positions matching TRBD2. Per germline, CDR1 SGHAT and CDR2 FQNNGV. This CDR3 has 16 amino acids. V gave up 5 bases and J gave up 0 bases; unmatched junction bases: 8. The CDR3 coding sequence is TGTGCCAGCAGCGGCACTAGCGGGCGTAGCTCCTACGAGCAGTACTTC. Translated: CASSGTSGRSSYEQYF.

The rearrangement uses TRBV6-1 and TRBJ1-3; a weak D match, TRBD1 (5 bases). This CDR3 has 14 residues. Per the germline V gene, CDR1 is MNHNS and CDR2 is SASEGT. Trimming took 2 bases from V and 3 from J, leaving 8 bases between them. The CDR3, as DNA: TGTGCCAGCAGTGAACAGGGAATTGGAAACACCATATATTTT. It specifies CASSEQGIGNTIYF.

This clonotype was observed at least ten times. The chain carries TRBV7-2 and TRBJ2-1, with D possibly being TRBD2 (6 bases). CDR1 and CDR2 (germline): SGHTA, FQGNSA. Between the trimmed V and J ends, which lost 5 bases and 4 bases, there was a span of 12 bases. There are 14 residues in the CDR3. This CDR3 is CASSRDFSYNEQFF. In nucleotides, the CDR3 is TGTGCCAGCAGCCGGGACTTCTCTTACAATGAGCAGTTCTTC.

The chain is built from TRBV10-2 and TRBJ2-5; D uncertain. The CDR3 runs 13 residues. Germline assignment: CDR1 WSHSY and CDR2 SAAADI. Between the trimmed V and J ends, which lost 5 bases and 2 bases, there was a span of 9 bases. Written as DNA, the CDR3 is TGCGCCAGCAGTTCGGAGCTGCAAGAGACCCAGTACTTC. Translating it yields CASSSELQETQYF.

The J gene is TRBJ2-5, the V gene TRBV7-9, with 7 bases aligning to TRBD1. Germline trimming cut 3 bases from V and 5 bases from J; bases unmatched to any gene: 21. CDR3 length: 19 amino acids. Germline V gene sequence: CDR1 SEHNR, CDR2 FQNEAQ (reference sequence). The CDR3 DNA sequence: TGTGCCAGCAGCTTTTTGTCCGGTTCACAGGGGAAGAGGAGGGAGACCCAGTACTTC. Encoded protein: CASSFLSGSQGKRRETQYF.

There are a few counts of this clonotype. CDR3: CASSPAQGRLQETQYF. Written as DNA, the CDR3 is TGTGCCAGCAGCCCCGCCCAAGGACGGCTACAAGAGACCCAGTACTTC. This chain links TRBV7-9 with TRBJ2-5; no definite D call. The germline V gene has CDR1 SEHNR and CDR2 FQNEAQ (reference sequence). V lost 5 bases and J lost 2, with 18 bases in between. CDR3 length: 16 amino acids.

This chain uses TRBV5-4 with TRBJ2-5, with D perhaps being TRBD1 or TRBD2 (5 bases each). Per germline, CDR1 SGHNT and CDR2 YYREEE (reference sequence). The CDR3 sequence is 14 residues long. Trimming removed 4 bases at V and 3 bases at J, with 13 bases between. The CDR3 DNA reads TGTGCCAGCAGCACCCGGGACGGAGAAGAGACCCAGTACTTC. Residues: CASSTRDGEETQYF.

This chain connects TRBV7-6 to TRBJ2-7, with a tentative D call TRBD1 (5 bases). The CDR3 loop spans 14 amino acids. V was clipped by 4 bases and J by 3 bases, with 13 bases between them. Germline V gives CDR1 SGHVS, CDR2 FNYEAQ. CDR3 coding DNA: TGTGCCAGCAGCTCAGGGAAATTGGGCTACGAGCAGTACTTC. This codes for CASSSGKLGYEQYF.

The chain is built from TRBV3-1 and TRBJ1-1; 9 bases are a match to TRBD1. From germline, CDR1 is LGHDT and CDR2 YNNKEL (reference sequence). V lost 5 bases, J lost 9 bases, and 10 bases stayed unmatched. The CDR3 is 14 residues long. The CDR3 region has the DNA TGTGCCAGCAGCGCCCATCAGGGACAGGGTAAAGCTTTCTTT. Amino acid sequence: CASSAHQGQGKAFF.

The genes are TRBV10-2 and TRBJ1-3; D uncertain. V was cut by 11 bases and J by 0 bases, with 14 bases left in between. The CDR3 loop spans 14 amino acids. Germline CDR1 reads WSHSY; CDR2 reads SAAADI. The CDR3 sequence: CASSKGVSGNTIYF. In DNA form, the CDR3 reads TGCGCCTCAAGCAAGGGAGTCTCTGGAAACACCATATATTTT.

The chain is built from TRBV29-1 and TRBJ2-5, with D possibly matching TRBD2 (5 bases). The CDR3 covers 13 residues. Germline V gene sequence: CDR1 SQVTM, CDR2 ANQGSEA. V was clipped by 2 bases and J by 2 bases, with 9 bases between them. CDR3 DNA: TGCAGCGTTGAAATCGGAGGACAAGAGACCCAGTACTTC. Translation gives CSVEIGGQETQYF.

The chain uses TRBV10-3 and TRBJ2-3, with D maybe TRBD2 (5 bases). Between the trimmed V and J ends, which lost 2 bases and 2 bases, there was a span of 17 bases. This CDR3 is 17 amino acids long. Germline V gene lookup returns CDR1 ENHRY and CDR2 SYGVKD. CDR3 nucleotide sequence: TGTGCCATCAGTGAGCCGAGTGGACGCGGGTACACAGATACGCAGTATTTT. This encodes CAISEPSGRGYTDTQYF.

The gene calls are TRBV6-2 or TRBV6-3 and TRBJ2-1; no definite D call. Germline CDR1 is MNHEY and CDR2 is SVGEGT. The CDR3 runs 15 residues. The V end was cut by 6 bases, the J end by 0 bases, with 12 bases between. The CDR3 region has the DNA TGTGCCAGCAGCATAGGCCCGACCTCCTACAATGAGCAGTTCTTC. This sequence encodes CASSIGPTSYNEQFF.

The J gene is TRBJ2-7, the V gene TRBV20-1; TRBD2 matches at 9 bases. The CDR3 has 15 residues. Germline lookup yields CDR1 DFQATT and CDR2 SNEGSKA (reference sequence). V gave up 3 bases and J gave up 1 base; unmatched junction bases: 7. The DNA for the CDR3 is TGCAGTGCTAGGAGGCGGGAGGGCCAATCCTACGAGCAGTACTTC. It encodes CSARRREGQSYEQYF.

The chain uses TRBV6-6 and TRBJ1-2; a weak D match, TRBD1 (5 bases). From germline, CDR1 is MNHNY and CDR2 SVGAGI (reference sequence). The CDR3 extends over 16 amino acids. Trimming removed 7 bases at V and 3 bases at J, with 21 bases between. The chain's CDR3 is CASTVRDVNFDYGYTF. CDR3 nucleotide sequence: TGTGCCAGCACCGTCCGGGACGTTAACTTCGACTATGGCTACACCTTC.

V is TRBV12-5 and J is TRBJ1-5; D not certain. This CDR3 has 18 residues. Germline V lookup: CDR1 LGHNT, CDR2 FRNRAP. Trimming removed 2 bases at V and 3 bases at J, with 20 bases between. The CDR3 here is CASGLRPDHRRNNQPQHF. Written as DNA, the CDR3 is TGTGCTAGTGGTTTGCGGCCGGACCACCGGAGGAACAATCAGCCCCAGCATTTT.

V is TRBV6-2 or TRBV6-3 and J is TRBJ2-1, with TRBD1 matching 8 bases. V lost 10 bases to trimming and J lost 0 bases; unmatched junction nucleotides: 8. In germline, CDR1 is MNHEY, CDR2 SVGEGT. CDR3 length equals 15 residues. In nucleotides, the CDR3 is TGTGCCACCGCGACAGGGGTGAGCTCCTACAATGAGCAGTTCTTC. Encoded protein: CATATGVSSYNEQFF.

V is TRBV20-1 and J is TRBJ2-3; 12 nucleotides match TRBD2. Germline V lookup: CDR1 DFQATT, CDR2 SNEGSKA (reference sequence). CDR3 size: 16 residues. The trim removed 1 base at V and 6 bases at J, leaving 8 bases unmatched. The CDR3 here is CSARVASGGGSDTQYF. Here the CDR3 DNA reads TGCAGTGCTAGAGTGGCTAGCGGGGGGGGGTCGGATACGCAGTATTTT.

The chain employs TRBV7-2 and TRBJ2-1; D is uncertain. The germline V and J ends were trimmed by 5 bases and 4 bases, with 15 bases remaining between them. Germline V gene lookup returns CDR1 SGHTA and CDR2 FQGNSA. There are 15 residues in the CDR3. The DNA of the CDR3 is TGTGCCAGCAGCGTCCTAGGTTTCGGTTACAATGAGCAGTTCTTC. This gives the protein CASSVLGFGYNEQFF. The variable domain in full, with the rest retrieved from reference TRBV7-2 and TRBJ2-1, is GAGVSQSPSNKVTEKGKDVELRCDPISGHTALYWYRQSLGQGLEFLIYFQGNSAPDKSGLPSDRFSAERTGGSVSTLTIQRTQQEDSAVYLCASSVLGFGYNEQFFGPGTRLTVL.

The chain uses TRBV4-1 and TRBJ2-3; unclear D gene. CDR1 is MGHRA and CDR2 is YSYEKL in the germline V gene. V gave up 0 bases and J gave up 0 bases, with 10 bases separating them. The CDR3 sequence is 16 residues long. As DNA, the CDR3 is TGCGCCAGCAGCCAAGAAGTAGGGCCTAGCACAGATACGCAGTATTTT. Residues: CASSQEVGPSTDTQYF.

The chain carries TRBV5-8 and TRBJ2-5; D gene unclear. Trimming removed 7 bases from V and 5 bases from J, with 12 bases in between. CDR1 and CDR2 (germline): SGHTS, YDEGEE. The CDR3 extends over 12 amino acids. The DNA of the CDR3 is TGTGCCAGCGCTCCCCCCCAGGAGACCCAGTACTTC. Residues: CASAPPQETQYF.

V gene TRBV4-1 combines with J gene TRBJ1-1; D is uncertain. Germline V lookup: CDR1 MGHRA, CDR2 YSYEKL. With 1 base removed from V and 0 bases from J, the gap between germline ends came to 9 bases. This CDR3 spans 15 amino acids. As DNA, the CDR3 is TGCGCCAGCAGCCAAGGTATGCGCGTGAACACTGAAGCTTTCTTT. Translation: CASSQGMRVNTEAFF.

The table lists this clonotype with a few counts. The CDR3 coding sequence is TGCGCCAGCAGCCAAGATCGGTACATCCCTGAAGCTTTCTTT. Translated: CASSQDRYIPEAFF. The chain employs TRBV4-3 and TRBJ1-1, with D unclear. The germline gives CDR1 LGHNA, CDR2 YSLEER. Trimming removed 0 bases at V and 6 bases at J, with 11 bases between. The CDR3 consists of 14 residues.

The chain joins TRBV12-3 or TRBV12-4 to TRBJ2-1; D may match TRBD1 or TRBD2 (5 bases each). There are 16 residues in the CDR3. Trimming shortened V by 6 bases and J by 4 bases, and 19 bases separated the two germline ends. CDR3 loop: CASRASPGTAYNEQFF. CDR3 bases: TGTGCCAGCAGAGCTAGTCCCGGGACGGCGTACAATGAGCAGTTCTTC.

V usage is TRBV12-3 or TRBV12-4 and J usage is TRBJ2-5; TRBD1 might be the D (6 bases). With 2 bases removed from V and 1 base from J, the gap between germline ends came to 11 bases. The CDR3 has 15 residues. The DNA for the CDR3 is TGTGCCAGCAGTTTATGGGCAGGGGCCCAAGAGACCCAGTACTTC. This encodes CASSLWAGAQETQYF.